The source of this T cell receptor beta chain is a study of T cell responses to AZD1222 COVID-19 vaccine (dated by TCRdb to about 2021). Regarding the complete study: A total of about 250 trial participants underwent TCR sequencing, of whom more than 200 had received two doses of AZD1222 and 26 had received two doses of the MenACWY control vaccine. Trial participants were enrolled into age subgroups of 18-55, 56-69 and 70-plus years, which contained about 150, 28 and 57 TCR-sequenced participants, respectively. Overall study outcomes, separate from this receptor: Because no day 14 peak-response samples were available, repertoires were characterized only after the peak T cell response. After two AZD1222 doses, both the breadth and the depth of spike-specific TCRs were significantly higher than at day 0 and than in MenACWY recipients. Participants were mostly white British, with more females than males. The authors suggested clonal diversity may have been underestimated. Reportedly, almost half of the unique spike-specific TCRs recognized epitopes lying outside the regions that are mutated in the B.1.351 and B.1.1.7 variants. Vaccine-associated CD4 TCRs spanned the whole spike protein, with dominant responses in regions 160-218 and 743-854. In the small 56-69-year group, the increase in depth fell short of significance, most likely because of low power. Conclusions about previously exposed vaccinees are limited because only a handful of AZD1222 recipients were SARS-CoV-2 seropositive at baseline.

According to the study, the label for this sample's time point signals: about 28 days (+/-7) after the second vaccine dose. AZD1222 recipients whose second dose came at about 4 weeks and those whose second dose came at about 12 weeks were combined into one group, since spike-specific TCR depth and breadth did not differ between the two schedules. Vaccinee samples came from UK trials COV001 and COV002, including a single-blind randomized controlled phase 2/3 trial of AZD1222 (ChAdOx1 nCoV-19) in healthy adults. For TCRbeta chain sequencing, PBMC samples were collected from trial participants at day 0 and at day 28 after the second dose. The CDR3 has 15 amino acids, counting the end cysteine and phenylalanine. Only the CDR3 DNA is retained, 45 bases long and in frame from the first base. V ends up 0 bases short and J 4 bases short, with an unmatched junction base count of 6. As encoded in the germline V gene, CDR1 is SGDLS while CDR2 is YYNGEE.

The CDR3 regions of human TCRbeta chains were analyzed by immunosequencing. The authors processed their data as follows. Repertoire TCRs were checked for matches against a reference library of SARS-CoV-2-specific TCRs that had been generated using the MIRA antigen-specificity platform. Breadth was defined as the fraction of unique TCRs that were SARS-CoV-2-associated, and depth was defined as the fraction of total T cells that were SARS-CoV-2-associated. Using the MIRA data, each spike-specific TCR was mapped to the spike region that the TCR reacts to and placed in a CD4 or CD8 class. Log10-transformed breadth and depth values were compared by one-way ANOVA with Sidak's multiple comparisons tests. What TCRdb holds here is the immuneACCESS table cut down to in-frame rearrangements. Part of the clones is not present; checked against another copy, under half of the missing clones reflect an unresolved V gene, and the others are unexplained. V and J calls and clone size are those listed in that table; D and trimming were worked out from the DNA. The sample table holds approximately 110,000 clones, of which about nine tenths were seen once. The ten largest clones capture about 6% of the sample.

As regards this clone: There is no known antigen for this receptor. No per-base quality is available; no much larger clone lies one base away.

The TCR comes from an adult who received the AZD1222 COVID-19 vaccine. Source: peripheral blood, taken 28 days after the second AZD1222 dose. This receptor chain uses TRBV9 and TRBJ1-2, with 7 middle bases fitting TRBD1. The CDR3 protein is CASSVGGGPGYGYTF. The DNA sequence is TGTGCCAGCAGCGTAGGAGGGGGCCCTGGCTATGGCTACACCTTC.